This T cell receptor (beta chain) was sequenced in a study of Graves' ophthalmopathy and Graves' hyperthyroidism. Researchers took RNA transcripts and amplified TCR beta CDR3 regions from them. The first round was an RT-PCR with HTBI primers, and the second round was a multiplex PCR. MiXCR, run by TCRdb on the multiplex PCR reads, gives a single entry per CDR3 protein. The sample has about 660,000 distinct CDR3 sequences, over 40% seen once; the top ten hold over 2.5%. Concerning this clonotype itself: The germline gene is not matched at one end of the junction; a read error may be the cause.

Diagnosis was based on clinical symptoms, serum thyroxine, TRAb, thyroid ultrasound and orbital computed tomography. PBMCs stemmed from over 8 ml of fresh peripheral blood. The CDR3 extends over 16 amino acids. Germline lookup yields CDR1 ENHRY and CDR2 SYGVKD. V is TRBV10-3 and J is TRBJ1-1, with a weak D call TRBD1 (6 bases). This clonotype originated in an adult man with Graves' ophthalmopathy. The material sequenced was peripheral blood. The chain's CDR3 is CASSYFGGLGGTEAFF. CDR3 DNA sequence: TGTGCCAGCAGTTATTTCGGGGGGCTAGGCGGCACTGAAGCTTTCTTT.